This T cell receptor (beta chain) stems from a study of identical twins. General study points: Whereas memory repertoires showed no such difference, abundant cord blood beta clonotypes carried fewer insertions. Findings came from cross-sectional statistics, without long-term follow-up of donors.

The germline CDR1 and CDR2 sequences are MGHDK and SYGVNS. V lost 1 base, J lost 6 bases, and 10 bases lay in between. The CDR3 sequence is 14 residues long. Template switching added a universal primer site, and cDNA bore unique molecular identifiers. TCRdb passed the 5' RACE reads through MiXCR, listing each CDR3 protein once. The data contain just under 550,000 distinct CDR3 sequences, about 15% of them singletons. This clonotype was seen only a few times. Antigen specificity is unknown. The same sample was also used in a study of yellow fever vaccine responses in identical twins.

Material: CD4+ T cells sorted from blood. This clonotype originated in a woman younger than 30 in good health. The chain combines TRBV25-1 with TRBJ1-5, with D possibly TRBD1 on 5 matching bases. CDR3 region: CASSEFGARQPQHF. The CDR3, as DNA: TGTGCCAGCAGTGAATTTGGGGCACGTCAGCCCCAGCATTTT.